The T cell receptor (beta chain) under discussion was sequenced for a study of blood T cell repertoires in COVID-19. Data came from immunoSEQ multiplex PCR; TCRdb stores just in-frame clones and leaves some out. The sample lists approximately 210,000 clones; roughly 89% were seen once. Material for sequencing was peripheral blood. The TCR originated in a man aged 30 to 45 who had recovered from COVID-19.

This CDR3 reads CATSRDRGPQPQHF. The CDR3 DNA follows: TGTGCCACCAGCAGGGACAGGGGGCCCCAGCCCCAGCATTTT. The chain combines TRBV15 with TRBJ1-5, with 11 nucleotides matching TRBD1. Germline V CDR1 and CDR2: LNHNV, YYDKDF (reference sequence). This CDR3 is 14 amino acids long. J gave up 7 bases and V 3 bases, and 2 bases lay outside the gene matches.